This TCR beta chain derives from a study of spatial heterogeneity in lung cancer. The CDR3 covers 14 residues. Trimming shortened V by 4 bases and J by 3 bases, and 10 bases separated the two germline ends. Germline lookup yields CDR1 MNHEY and CDR2 SVGEGT. TCRdb itself ran the 5' RACE reads through MiXCR, one entry per CDR3 protein. Of tens of thousands of distinct CDR3 sequences listed, approximately 12% are singletons. This clonotype was detected a few times. The time point here: sample taken at primary tumor resection. Whole RNA, which was extracted from tumor, nontumor lung tissue or frozen PBMC, was sequenced without any cell sorting. Donation came from around 72 patients with untreated early-stage non-small cell lung cancer.

The TCR sequence derives from a male donor with early-stage non-small cell lung cancer. Sample: PBMCs, taken at surgery. The chain is built from TRBV6-2 or TRBV6-3 and TRBJ2-1; maybe TRBD1 (6 bases). In nucleotides, the CDR3 is TGTGCCAGCAGTTTCCCAGGGGACTACAATGAGCAGTTCTTC. It translates to CASSFPGDYNEQFF.